This TCR beta chain was retrieved from a study of PD-1 blockade in mismatch repair-deficient tumors. Study-level background: Patients had more than ten mismatch repair-deficient cancer types, all previously treated and progressing.

Mismatch repair deficiency was confirmed in all patients, by PCR or immunohistochemistry. Here immunoSEQ multiplex PCR was the method, and the copy in TCRdb shows in-frame clones only, minus some. This sample carries about 38,000 clones, 70% to 90% of them seen once, and the ten largest clones take approximately 3.6%. This clone was found once. Its target is unknown. The length of the CDR3 is 13 residues. Looked up from germline, CDR1 is SQVTM and CDR2 is ANQGSEA. V was trimmed by 4 bases and J by 2 bases, leaving 12 bases between them. Study outcomes and limitations: Rapid post-treatment expansion, then contraction, generally preceding radiologic response, marked tumor-resident clones.

This clonotype originated in an adult with mismatch repair-deficient cancer. The chain recombines TRBV29-1 with TRBJ2-7; tentatively, D is TRBD2 (6 bases). The input for sequencing was peripheral blood, taken 76 weeks after starting pembrolizumab. This CDR3 reads CSVVGGETYEQYF. The CDR3 DNA reads as TGCAGCGTTGTTGGAGGGGAGACCTACGAGCAGTACTTC.